This T cell receptor (beta chain) was captured by sequencing in a study of radiotherapy plus CTLA-4 blockade in lung cancer. Repertoires were generated with immunoSEQ multiplex PCR, while TCRdb's copy carries only in-frame clones and drops some. The sample includes 30,000 to 35,000 clones, approximately 75% of them seen just once. This clone was observed a single time. The CDR3 contains 15 residues. The V gene's germline CDR1 is SGHDT and CDR2 YYEEEE. With 4 bases clipped from V and 6 bases from J, the junction kept 9 bases outside the gene matches. Specimen: peripheral blood, collected from a patient treated with radiotherapy plus ipilimumab. The receptor was derived from a human donor with non-small cell lung cancer that progressed on radiotherapy plus ipilimumab. The chain employs TRBV5-6 and TRBJ2-7; 11 nucleotides match TRBD1. CDR3 in amino acids: CASSVDRGPWAEQYF. The CDR3 DNA sequence: TGTGCCAGCAGCGTGGACAGGGGGCCCTGGGCCGAGCAGTACTTC.